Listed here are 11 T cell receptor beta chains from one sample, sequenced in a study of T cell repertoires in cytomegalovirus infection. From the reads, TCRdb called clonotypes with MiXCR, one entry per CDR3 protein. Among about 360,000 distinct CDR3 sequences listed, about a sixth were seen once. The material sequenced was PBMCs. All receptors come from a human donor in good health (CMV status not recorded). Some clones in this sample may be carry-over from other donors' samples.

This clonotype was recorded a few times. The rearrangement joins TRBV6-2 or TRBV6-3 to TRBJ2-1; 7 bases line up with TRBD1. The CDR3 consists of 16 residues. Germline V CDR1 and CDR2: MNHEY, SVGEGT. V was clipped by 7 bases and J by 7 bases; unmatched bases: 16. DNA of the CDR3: TGTGCCAGCAAAAATCAAGCCGGGACAGCCTCAAATGAGCAGTTCTTC. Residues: CASKNQAGTASNEQFF.

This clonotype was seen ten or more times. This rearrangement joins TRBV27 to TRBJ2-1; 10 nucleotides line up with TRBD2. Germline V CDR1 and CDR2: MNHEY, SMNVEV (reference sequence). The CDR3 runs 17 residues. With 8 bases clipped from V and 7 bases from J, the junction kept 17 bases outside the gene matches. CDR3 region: CASGPPLAGVNSNEQFF. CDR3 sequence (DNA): TGTGCCAGCGGGCCCCCTCTAGCGGGAGTGAACAGTAATGAGCAGTTCTTC.

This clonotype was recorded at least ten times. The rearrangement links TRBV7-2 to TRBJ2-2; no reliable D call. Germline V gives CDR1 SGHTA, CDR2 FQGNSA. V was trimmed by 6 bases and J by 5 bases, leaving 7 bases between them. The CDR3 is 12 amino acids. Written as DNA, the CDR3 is TGTGCCAGCAGTTATCTGACCGGGGAGCTGTTTTTT. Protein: CASSYLTGELFF.

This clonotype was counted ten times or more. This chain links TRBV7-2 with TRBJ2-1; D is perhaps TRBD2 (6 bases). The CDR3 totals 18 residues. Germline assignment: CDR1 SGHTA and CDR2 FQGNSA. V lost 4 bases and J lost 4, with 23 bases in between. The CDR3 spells CASSYPFTGEGSYNEQFF. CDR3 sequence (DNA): TGTGCCAGCAGCTACCCCTTTACGGGAGAGGGGAGTTACAATGAGCAGTTCTTC.

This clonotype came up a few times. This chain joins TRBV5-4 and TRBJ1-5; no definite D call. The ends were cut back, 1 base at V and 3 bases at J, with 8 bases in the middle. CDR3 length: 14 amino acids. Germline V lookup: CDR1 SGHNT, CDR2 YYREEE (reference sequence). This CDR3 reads CASSLHGPNQPQHF. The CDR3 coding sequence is TGTGCCAGCAGCTTGCACGGGCCCAATCAGCCCCAGCATTTT.

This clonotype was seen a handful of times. The CDR3 coding sequence is TGTGCCAGCAGTATCGCCGGGACAGGGGGTCGTCAGCCCCAGCATTTT. It codes for CASSIAGTGGRQPQHF. The rearrangement links TRBV12-3 or TRBV12-4 to TRBJ1-5; TRBD1 matches 11 bases. V gave up 5 bases and J gave up 6 bases; unmatched junction bases: 9. This CDR3 spans 16 amino acids.

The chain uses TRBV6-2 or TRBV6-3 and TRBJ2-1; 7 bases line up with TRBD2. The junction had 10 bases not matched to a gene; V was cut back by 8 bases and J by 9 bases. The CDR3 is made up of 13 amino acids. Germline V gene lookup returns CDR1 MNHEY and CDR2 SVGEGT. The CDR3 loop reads CASWEGTYAEQFF. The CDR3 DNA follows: TGTGCCAGCTGGGAGGGGACGTACGCTGAGCAGTTCTTC.

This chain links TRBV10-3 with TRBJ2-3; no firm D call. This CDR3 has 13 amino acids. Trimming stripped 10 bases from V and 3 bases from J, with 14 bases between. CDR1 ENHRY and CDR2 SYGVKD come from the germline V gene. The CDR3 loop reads CATGRLETDTQYF. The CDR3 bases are TGTGCCACCGGACGGCTCGAGACAGATACGCAGTATTTT.

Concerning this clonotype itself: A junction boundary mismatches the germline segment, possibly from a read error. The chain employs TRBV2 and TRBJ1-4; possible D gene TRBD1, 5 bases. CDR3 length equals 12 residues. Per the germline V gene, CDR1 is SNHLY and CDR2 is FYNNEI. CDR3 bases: TGTGCCAGCAGTGCCATTGCCGGGACCGAATTATTT. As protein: CASSAIAGTELF.

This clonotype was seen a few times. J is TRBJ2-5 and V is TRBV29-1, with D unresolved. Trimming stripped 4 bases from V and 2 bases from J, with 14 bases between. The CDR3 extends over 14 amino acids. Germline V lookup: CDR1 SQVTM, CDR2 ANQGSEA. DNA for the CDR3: TGCAGCGTTGGGGCGGCGAGCACACAAGAGACCCAGTACTTC. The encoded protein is CSVGAASTQETQYF.

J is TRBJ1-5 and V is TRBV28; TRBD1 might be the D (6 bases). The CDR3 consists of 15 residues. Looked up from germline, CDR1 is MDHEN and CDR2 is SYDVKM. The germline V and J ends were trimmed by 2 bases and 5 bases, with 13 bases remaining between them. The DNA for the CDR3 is TGTGCCAGCAGTTTAGGTTGGACAGACCATCAGCCCCAGCATTTT. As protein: CASSLGWTDHQPQHF.